Here is one TCR beta chain with its context. This sample is drawn from a study of cytomegalovirus exposure and HLA in healthy donors. The PCR was carried out with 60 Vbeta primers and 13 Jbeta primers. Repertoires were generated with immunoSEQ multiplex PCR, while TCRdb's copy carries only in-frame clones and drops some. Of approximately 140,000 clones listed, roughly four fifths are singletons. Looked up from germline, CDR1 is WSHSY and CDR2 is SAAADI. CDR3 length: 16 amino acids. The ends were cut back, 5 bases at V and 1 base at J, with 17 bases in the middle. The rearrangement links TRBV10-2 to TRBJ1-2; D unresolved. This receptor was identified in a woman aged 40 to 50 in good health and CMV-seropositive. Sequenced: PBMCs. In DNA form, the CDR3 reads TGCGCCAGCAGTTCGTTCGAGGGAGGCATTAACTATGGCTACACCTTC. Its protein is CASSSFEGGINYGYTF.